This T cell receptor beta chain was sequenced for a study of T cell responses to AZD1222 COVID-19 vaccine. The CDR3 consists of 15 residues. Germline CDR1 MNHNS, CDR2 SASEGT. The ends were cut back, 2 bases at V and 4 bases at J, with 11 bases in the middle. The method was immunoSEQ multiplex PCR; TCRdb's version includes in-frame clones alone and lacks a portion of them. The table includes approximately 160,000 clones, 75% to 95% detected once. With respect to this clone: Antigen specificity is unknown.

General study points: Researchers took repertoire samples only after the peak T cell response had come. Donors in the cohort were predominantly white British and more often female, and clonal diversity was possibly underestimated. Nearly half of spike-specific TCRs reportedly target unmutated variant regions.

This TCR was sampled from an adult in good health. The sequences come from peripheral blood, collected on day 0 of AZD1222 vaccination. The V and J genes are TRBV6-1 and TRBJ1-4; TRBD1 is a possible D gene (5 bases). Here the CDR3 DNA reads TGTGCCAGCAGTGAAAACCCAGGGAGTAATGAAAAACTGTTTTTT. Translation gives CASSENPGSNEKLFF.